The next 3 T cell receptor beta chains were all read from a single sample in a study of T cells in Graves' hyperthyroidism and ophthalmopathy. Amplified TCR beta CDR3 regions derived from RNA transcripts. The study used the HTBI primer set for a first-round RT-PCR of the TCR CDR3. Each CDR3 protein gets one entry after TCRdb re-called the multiplex PCR reads with MiXCR. Here the sample spans hundreds of thousands of distinct CDR3 sequences, around 15% being singletons. Sequenced input: blood. These receptors were obtained from a woman between 25 and 40 years old with Graves' hyperthyroidism.

This clonotype was observed at least ten times. The CDR3 spells CASSSPVSQETQYF. The CDR3 bases are TGTGCCAGCAGCTCCCCGGTCTCCCAAGAGACCCAGTACTTC. This chain uses TRBV7-2 with TRBJ2-5; no firm D call. V gave up 4 bases and J gave up 1 base, with 10 bases separating them. This CDR3 is 14 amino acids long. Germline V gene sequence: CDR1 SGHTA, CDR2 FQGNSA.

The chain uses TRBV14 and TRBJ2-1; 8 bases are a match to TRBD2. The CDR3 runs 18 residues. CDR1 and CDR2 from the germline V gene are SGHDN and FVKESK. V gave up 0 bases and J gave up 5 bases; unmatched junction bases: 12. Here the CDR3 reads CASSQDGGRIAGNNEQFF. The CDR3 bases are TGTGCCAGCAGCCAAGATGGGGGGAGGATAGCGGGGAACAATGAGCAGTTCTTC.

This clonotype was seen at least ten times. The chain combines TRBV20-1 with TRBJ2-5, with D perhaps matching TRBD1 or TRBD2 (6 bases each). Trimming took off 5 bases at V and 4 bases at J, with 11 bases between the two ends. The CDR3 is 12 residues long. Germline V gene sequence: CDR1 DFQATT, CDR2 SNEGSKA (reference sequence). As DNA, the CDR3 is TGCAGTGCTCCCAAGGGGGGAGAGACCCAGTACTTC. Protein sequence: CSAPKGGETQYF.